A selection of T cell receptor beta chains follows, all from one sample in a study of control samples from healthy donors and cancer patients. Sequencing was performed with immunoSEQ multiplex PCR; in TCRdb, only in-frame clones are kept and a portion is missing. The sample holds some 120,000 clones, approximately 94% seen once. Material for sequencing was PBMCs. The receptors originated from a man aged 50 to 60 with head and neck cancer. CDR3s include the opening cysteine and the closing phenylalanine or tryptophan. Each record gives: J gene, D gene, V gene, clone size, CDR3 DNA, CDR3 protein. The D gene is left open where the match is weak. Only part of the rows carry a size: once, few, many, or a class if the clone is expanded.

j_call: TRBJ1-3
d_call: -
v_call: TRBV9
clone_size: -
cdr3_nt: TGTGCCAGCAGCGTAGGGGCAGACTCTGGAAACACCATATATTTT
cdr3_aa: CASSVGADSGNTIYF

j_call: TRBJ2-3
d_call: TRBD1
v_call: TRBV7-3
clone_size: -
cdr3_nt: TGTGCCAGCAGCTCAGGGACAGGGGGAATAGATACGCAGTATTTT
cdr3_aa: CASSSGTGGIDTQYF

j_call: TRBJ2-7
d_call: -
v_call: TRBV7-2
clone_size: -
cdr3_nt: TGTGCCAGCAGCCCTAACGCCCTAGTCCGTCCCTACGAGCAGTACTTC
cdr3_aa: CASSPNALVRPYEQYF

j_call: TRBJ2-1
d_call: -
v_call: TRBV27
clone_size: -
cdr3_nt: TGTGCCAGCAGTAGATCGACAACTCCCTCCTACAATGAGCAGTTCTTC
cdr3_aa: CASSRSTTPSYNEQFF

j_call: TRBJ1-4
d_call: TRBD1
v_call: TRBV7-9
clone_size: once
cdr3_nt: TGTGCCAGCAGCTCAGATGGGGACAGGGGGCCCAGGGTCCTGTCGGGCTTT
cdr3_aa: CASSSDGDRGPRVLSGF

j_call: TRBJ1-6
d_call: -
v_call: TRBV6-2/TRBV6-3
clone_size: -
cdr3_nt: TGTGCCAGCAGTACGGGCCGGCCTCATTCACCCCTCCACTTT
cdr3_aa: CASSTGRPHSPLHF

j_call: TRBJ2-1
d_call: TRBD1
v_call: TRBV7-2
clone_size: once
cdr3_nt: TGTGCCAGCAGCTTAGCCGGGACAGGGACCTACAATGAGCAGTTCTTC
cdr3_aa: CASSLAGTGTYNEQFF

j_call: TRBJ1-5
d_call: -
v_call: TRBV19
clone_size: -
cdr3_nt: TGTGCCACAACCGGGACGGGGGGGTTGCAGCCCCAGCATTTT
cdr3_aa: CATTGTGGLQPQHF

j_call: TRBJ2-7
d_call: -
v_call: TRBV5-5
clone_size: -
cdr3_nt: TGTGCCAGCAGCTTTACAGGGCTCGAGCAGTACTTC
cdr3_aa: CASSFTGLEQYF

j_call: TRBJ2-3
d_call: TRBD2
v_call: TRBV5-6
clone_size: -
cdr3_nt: TGTGCCAGCAGCCTGGGACTAGCGGACACAGATACGCAGTATTTT
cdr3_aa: CASSLGLADTDTQYF

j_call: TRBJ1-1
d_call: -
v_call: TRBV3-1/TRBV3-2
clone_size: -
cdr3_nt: TGTGCCAGCAGCCAAGTTGCAGGGAACACTGAAGCTTTCTTT
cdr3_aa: CASSQVAGNTEAFF

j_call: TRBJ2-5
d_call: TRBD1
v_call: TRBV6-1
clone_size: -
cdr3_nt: TGTGCCAGCAGTGAGGGACAGGGATTAGGGGAGACCCAGTACTTC
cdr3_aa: CASSEGQGLGETQYF

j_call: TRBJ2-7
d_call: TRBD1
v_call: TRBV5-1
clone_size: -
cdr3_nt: TGCGCCAGCAGCTTCAGACAGGGGGTTTACGAGCAGTACTTC
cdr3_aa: CASSFRQGVYEQYF

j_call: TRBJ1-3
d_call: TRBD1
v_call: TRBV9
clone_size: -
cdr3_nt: TGTGCCAGCAGCGCAGAAGGACGAGGGGGCCCTGGAAACACCATATATTTT
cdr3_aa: CASSAEGRGGPGNTIYF

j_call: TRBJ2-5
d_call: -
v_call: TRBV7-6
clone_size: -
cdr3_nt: TGTGCCAGCAGCTTAGGATCCGGTGTCGGCGGCAGGCAAGAGACCCAGTACTTC
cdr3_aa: CASSLGSGVGGRQETQYF

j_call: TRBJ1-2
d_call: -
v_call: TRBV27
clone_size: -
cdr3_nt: TGTGCCAGCAGTCCCAACAGGGATCGAGGCTACACCTTC
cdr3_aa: CASSPNRDRGYTF

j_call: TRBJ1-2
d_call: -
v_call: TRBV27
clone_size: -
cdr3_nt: TGTGCCAGCAGTACCACAGGATCCTCTAACTATGGCTACACCTTC
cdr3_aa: CASSTTGSSNYGYTF

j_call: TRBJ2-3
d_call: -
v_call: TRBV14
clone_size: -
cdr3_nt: TGTGCCAGCAGCCAGGACGCGGCGAGCACTAGCACAGATACGCAGTATTTT
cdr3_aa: CASSQDAASTSTDTQYF

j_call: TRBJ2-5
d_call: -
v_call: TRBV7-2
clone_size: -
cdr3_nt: TGTGCCAGCAGCTTAGGTCTATCCCAAGAGACCCAGTACTTC
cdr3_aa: CASSLGLSQETQYF

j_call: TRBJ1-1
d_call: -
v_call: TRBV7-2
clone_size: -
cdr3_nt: TGTGCCAGCAGTTCTCAGGGCAATGAAGCTTTCTTT
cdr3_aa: CASSSQGNEAFF

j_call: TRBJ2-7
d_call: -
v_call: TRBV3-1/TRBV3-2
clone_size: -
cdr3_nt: TGTGCCAGCAGCCAGATAGAGGGCGAGCAGTACTTC
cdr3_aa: CASSQIEGEQYF

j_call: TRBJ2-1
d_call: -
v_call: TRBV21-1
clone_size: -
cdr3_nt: TGTGCCAGCAGCAAAGGAAGGGGTCCTACCTACAATGAGCAGTTCTTC
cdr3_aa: CASSKGRGPTYNEQFF

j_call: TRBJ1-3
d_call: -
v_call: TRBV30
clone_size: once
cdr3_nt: TGTGCCTGGAGTAACCGGGACGGCGGATTCGGAAACACCATATATTTT
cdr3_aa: CAWSNRDGGFGNTIYF

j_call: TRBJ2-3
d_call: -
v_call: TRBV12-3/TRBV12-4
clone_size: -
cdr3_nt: TGTGCCAGCAGTTCAACAGATACGCAGTATTTT
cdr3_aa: CASSSTDTQYF

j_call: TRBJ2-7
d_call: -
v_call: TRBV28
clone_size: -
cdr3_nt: TGTGCCAGCAGTCGAACAGCCTACGAGCAGTACTTC
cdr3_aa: CASSRTAYEQYF

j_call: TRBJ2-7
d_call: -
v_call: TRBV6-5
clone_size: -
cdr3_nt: TGTGCCAGCAGAAAAAACAGCTACGAGCAGTACTTC
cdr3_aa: CASRKNSYEQYF

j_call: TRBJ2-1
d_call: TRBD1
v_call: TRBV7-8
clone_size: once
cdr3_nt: TGTGCCAGCAGCTCGCCCGGGACAGGGCTCTACAATGAGCAGTTCTTC
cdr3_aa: CASSSPGTGLYNEQFF

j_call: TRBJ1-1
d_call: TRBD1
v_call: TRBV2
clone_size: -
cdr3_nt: TGTGCCAGCAGGGACAGGGGAGGGTTCGCTGAAGCTTTCTTT
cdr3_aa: CASRDRGGFAEAFF

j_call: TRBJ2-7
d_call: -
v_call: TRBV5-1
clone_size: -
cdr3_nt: TGCGCCAGCAGCGCGGGACGAAACTCCTACGAGCAGTACTTC
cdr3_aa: CASSAGRNSYEQYF

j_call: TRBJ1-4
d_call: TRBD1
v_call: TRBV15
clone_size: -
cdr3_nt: TGTGCCACCAGCAGAGATGGGACAGCCTCTAATGAAAAACTGTTTTTT
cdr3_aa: CATSRDGTASNEKLFF

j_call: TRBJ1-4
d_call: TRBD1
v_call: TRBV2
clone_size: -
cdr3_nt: TGTGCCAGCAGTTCCCGGGACAGGGGAACTAATGAAAAACTGTTTTTT
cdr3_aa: CASSSRDRGTNEKLFF

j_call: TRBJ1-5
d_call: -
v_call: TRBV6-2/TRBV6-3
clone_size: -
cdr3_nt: TGTGCCAGCAGTTTGTTCAGGGACAATCAGCCCCAGCATTTT
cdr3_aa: CASSLFRDNQPQHF

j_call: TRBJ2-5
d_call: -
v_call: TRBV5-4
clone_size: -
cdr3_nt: TGTGCCAGCAGCTTGGCCGGGACTTCCTTGCGGGAGACCCAGTACTTC
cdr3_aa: CASSLAGTSLRETQYF

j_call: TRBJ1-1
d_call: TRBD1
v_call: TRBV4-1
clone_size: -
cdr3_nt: TGCGCCAGCAGCCATAGTCGTCGGGGACAGGGTGAAGCTTTCTTT
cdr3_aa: CASSHSRRGQGEAFF

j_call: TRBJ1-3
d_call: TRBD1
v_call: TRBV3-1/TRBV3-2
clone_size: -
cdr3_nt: TGTGCCAGCAGCCAAGGACAGGGTAGAAACACCATATATTTT
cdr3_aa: CASSQGQGRNTIYF

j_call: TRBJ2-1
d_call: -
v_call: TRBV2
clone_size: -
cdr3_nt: TGTGCCAGCAGTGCAAAGAGGGGGGACAATGAGCAGTTCTTC
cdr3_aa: CASSAKRGDNEQFF